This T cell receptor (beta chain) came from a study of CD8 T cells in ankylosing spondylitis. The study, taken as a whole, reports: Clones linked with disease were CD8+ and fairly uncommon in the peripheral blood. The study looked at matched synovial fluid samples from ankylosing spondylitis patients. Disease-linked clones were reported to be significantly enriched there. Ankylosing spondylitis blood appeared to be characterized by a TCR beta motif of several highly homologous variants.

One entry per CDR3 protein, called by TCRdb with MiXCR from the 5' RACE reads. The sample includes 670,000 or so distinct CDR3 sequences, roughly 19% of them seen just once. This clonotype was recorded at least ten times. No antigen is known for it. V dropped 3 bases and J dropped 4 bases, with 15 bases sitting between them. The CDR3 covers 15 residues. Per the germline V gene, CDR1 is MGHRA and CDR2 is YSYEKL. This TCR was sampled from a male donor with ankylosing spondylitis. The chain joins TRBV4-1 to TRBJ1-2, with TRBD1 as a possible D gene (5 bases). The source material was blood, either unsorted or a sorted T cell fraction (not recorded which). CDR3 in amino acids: CASSQGTSSGYGYTF. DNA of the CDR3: TGCGCCAGCAGCCAGGGGACCTCGAGCGGCTATGGCTACACCTTC.